The 5 T cell receptor beta chains below come from one sample, sequenced in a study of regulatory T cells in long-lasting Graves disease. The time point was: newly diagnosed GD, antithyroid drugs for less than 3 months. Scientists built the TCR library using RNA that was extracted from PBMCs. Relying on iRepertoire HTBI primers and Arm-PCR of CDR3 regions, the team built TCR beta libraries. TCRdb redid the calling of the multiplex PCR reads with MiXCR, one entry per CDR3 protein. The table has more than 400,000 distinct CDR3 sequences, roughly 17% seen once. The same data also went into a second study, on T cells in Graves' hyperthyroidism and ophthalmopathy.

This material consisted of peripheral blood mononuclear cells (PBMCs), taken at new diagnosis, from a patient treated with antithyroid drugs. These receptor sequences come from a middle-aged man with Graves disease.

This clonotype was seen a handful of times. The chain joins TRBV6-2 or TRBV6-3 to TRBJ2-1, with 7 bases lining up with TRBD2. CDR1 and CDR2 (germline): MNHEY, SVGEGT. The CDR3 runs 14 residues. The ends lost 5 bases at V and 9 bases at J; junction bases unmatched: 10. The CDR3 loop is CASSAWEGRGEQFF. CDR3 DNA sequence: TGTGCCAGCAGTGCCTGGGAGGGGCGGGGTGAGCAGTTCTTC.

In this sample, this clonotype turned up a few times. The chain joins TRBV19 to TRBJ1-5; perhaps TRBD1 as D (5 bases). CDR1 is LNHDA, CDR2 SQIVND, per germline (reference sequence). This CDR3 has 15 residues. V was cut by 4 bases and J by 4 bases, with 14 bases left in between. The CDR3 DNA reads TGTGCCAGTAGTAGCGACCCAGGGTCGAATCAGCCCCAGCATTTT. Translated: CASSSDPGSNQPQHF.

This clonotype was counted a single time. Since a much larger clone is just one base distant, this may be a read error. The chain has TRBV6-2 or TRBV6-3 and TRBJ1-1; D is possibly TRBD1 (5 bases). Germline values: CDR1 MNHEY, CDR2 SVGEGT. CDR3 size: 14 residues. For the CDR3, the DNA is TGTGCCGGCAGTTACGGGGGGGTGAACACTGAAGCTTTCTTT. This codes for CAGSYGGVNTEAFF.

This clonotype was seen more than once but under ten times. A read error may be the cause here, since a much bigger clone is one base away. V usage is TRBV18 and J usage is TRBJ2-1; D is uncertain. This CDR3 has 12 residues. Germline-derived CDR1 and CDR2 are KGHSH and LQKENI. Trimming took 10 bases from V and 4 from J, leaving 11 bases between them. CDR3 protein: CATLGQYNEQFF. Here the CDR3 DNA reads TGTGCCACCTTGGGTCAGTACAATGAGCAGTTCTTC.

This clonotype was detected many times. The rearrangement links TRBV27 to TRBJ1-1, with 10 bases identical to TRBD1. This CDR3 comprises 14 residues. With 8 bases clipped from V and 6 bases from J, the junction kept 9 bases outside the gene matches. Germline loops: CDR1 MNHEY, CDR2 SMNVEV (reference sequence). CDR3 sequence (DNA): TGTGCCAGCGCTAGACTGACAGGGGGCCCTGAAGCTTTCTTT. Encoded protein: CASARLTGGPEAFF.